This paragraph reports one TCR beta chain. What it binds is not known. These data come from a study of shared clonotypes between healthy human individuals. Study-level points and caveats: Estimated richness values were generally larger in naive subsets than in memory subsets.

The assay was immunoSEQ multiplex PCR, and TCRdb's table has in-frame clones only and misses some. The sample consists of 950,000 to 1,100,000 clones, about three quarters of them appearing once. Trimming pared 4 bases from V and 8 bases from J, leaving 8 bases between. The germline V gene encodes CDR1 SGHVS and CDR2 FNYEAQ. The CDR3 runs 11 residues. The chain recombines TRBV7-6 with TRBJ2-5; D is perhaps TRBD1 or TRBD2 (5 bases each). The source material was memory CD4+ T cells sorted from blood. The subset is: CD45RA-negative fraction. The sequence derives from a man between 18 and 35 years old in good health. The CDR3 DNA is TGTGCCAGCAGCTCCCGGGGCACCCAGTACTTC. Translated: CASSSRGTQYF.